This TCR beta chain was found in a study of type 1 regulatory T cells. About the research overall: T-allo10 is an in vitro-generated, Tr1-enriched CD4 T cell product specific for alloantigen.

With respect to this clonotype: Antigen: not known.

MiXCR, run by TCRdb on the reads, gives a single entry per CDR3 protein. This sample yields fewer than 25,000 distinct CDR3 sequences, of which roughly 50% are seen a single time; under 5% belongs to the top ten. CDR3 length equals 13 residues. Germline V gene sequence: CDR1 DFQATT, CDR2 SNEGSKA (reference sequence). The V gene lost 0 bases and the J gene lost 2 bases, with 7 bases spanning the gap. This sequence originates from a human donor in good health. V gene TRBV20-1 combines with J gene TRBJ1-1; D is unresolved. The sequenced sample consisted of cultured T cells, either the whole culture or a sorted T cell fraction (not recorded which). CDR3 region: CSARDPGNTEAFF. CDR3 nucleotides: TGCAGTGCTAGAGATCCAGGTAACACTGAAGCTTTCTTT.